These 9 T cell receptor beta chains came from one sample sequenced in a study of T-cell reconstitution after alpha-beta-depleted transplantation in children. As it was prepared, the TCRbeta library received unique molecular identifiers. TCRdb re-derived calls from the PCR reads in MiXCR, one entry per CDR3 protein. The data contain roughly 100,000 distinct CDR3 sequences, around 7.8% of them singletons. Source: PBMCs, taken before TCRalphabeta/CD19-depleted stem cell transplant. Receptors originate from a boy between 2 and 10 years old with acute lymphoblastic leukemia, due to receive a stem cell transplant.

This clonotype was picked up a small number of times. The CDR3 is CASSLGQGTPYEQYF. CDR3 sequence (DNA): TGTGCCAGCAGCCTGGGACAGGGTACCCCCTACGAGCAGTACTTC. The J gene is TRBJ2-7, the V gene TRBV7-2, with TRBD1 matching 9 bases. The germline V gene has CDR1 SGHTA and CDR2 FQGNSA. Trimming cost V 5 bases and J 2 bases; bases outside gene matches: 7. The CDR3 consists of 15 residues. The whole variable domain, remainder taken from reference TRBV7-2 and TRBJ2-7, is GAGVSQSPSNKVTEKGKDVELRCDPISGHTALYWYRQSLGQGLEFLIYFQGNSAPDKSGLPSDRFSAERTGGSVSTLTIQRTQQEDSAVYLCASSLGQGTPYEQYFGPGTRLTVT.

This clonotype was observed a handful of times. V and J are TRBV4-2 and TRBJ1-1, with D possibly matching TRBD1 (6 bases). Per the germline V gene, CDR1 is LGHNA and CDR2 is YNFKEQ. The CDR3 has 16 amino acids. V was trimmed by 4 bases and J by 4 bases, leaving 19 bases between them. The DNA of the CDR3 is TGTGCCAGCAGCCGAGATGGCAGCAGGGGTGGCACTGAAGCTTTCTTT. Translation: CASSRDGSRGGTEAFF.

The J gene is TRBJ2-7, the V gene TRBV28; 10 bases match TRBD1. The CDR3 sequence is 17 residues long. V was clipped by 5 bases and J by 0 bases; unmatched bases: 10. Germline CDR1 reads MDHEN; CDR2 reads SYDVKM. The CDR3 region is CASSPYPGQGYSYEQYF. CDR3 coding DNA: TGTGCCAGCAGTCCCTATCCGGGACAGGGGTACTCCTACGAGCAGTACTTC.

The chain joins TRBV4-3 to TRBJ2-1, with D possibly TRBD2 on 7 matching bases. Per germline, CDR1 LGHNA and CDR2 YSLEER. V lost 1 base to trimming and J lost 7 bases, with 14 bases between them. The CDR3 has 15 residues. The CDR3 DNA follows: TGCGCCAGCAGCCAAGTGGGGGGGGCTAAAAATGAGCAGTTCTTC. Residues: CASSQVGGAKNEQFF.

This clonotype was found a few times. The rearrangement uses TRBV4-3 and TRBJ2-7; D uncertain. Looked up from germline, CDR1 is LGHNA and CDR2 is YSLEER. The CDR3 is 14 residues long. The V and J ends lost 0 bases and 2 bases respectively, with 8 bases between them. The CDR3 bases are TGCGCCAGCAGCCAAGATAGTGAGGCCTACGAGCAGTACTTC. It encodes CASSQDSEAYEQYF.

This clonotype was recorded once. With a much larger clone just one base away, this may be a read error. The V and J genes are TRBV12-3 or TRBV12-4 and TRBJ2-6; the D gene is possibly TRBD2 (6 bases). The CDR3 is made up of 14 amino acids. V was trimmed by 7 bases and J by 8 bases, leaving 15 bases between them. The CDR3: CASTRRVGTNVLTF. The CDR3 nucleotides are TGTGCCAGCACCCGGAGGGTAGGGACCAACGTCCTGACTTTC.

Ten or more counts support this clonotype. This chain links TRBV3-1 with TRBJ2-1; a possible D gene is TRBD2 (6 bases). V gave up 1 base and J gave up 0 bases, with 10 bases separating them. Germline V gives CDR1 LGHDT, CDR2 YNNKEL (reference sequence). The CDR3 is 16 residues long. The CDR3 bases are TGTGCCAGCAGCCAAGTTGGGGGGAGCTCCTACAATGAGCAGTTCTTC. Protein sequence: CASSQVGGSSYNEQFF.

This clonotype was picked up many times. V is TRBV18 and J is TRBJ2-3; 7 bases are a match to TRBD1. The V segment lost 1 base and the J segment 1 base; nucleotides outside the gene matches: 2. CDR3 length: 15 residues. CDR1 and CDR2 (germline): KGHSH, LQKENI. The chain's CDR3 is CASSPRDRGTDTQYF. The CDR3 DNA follows: TGTGCCAGCTCACCACGGGACAGAGGCACAGATACGCAGTATTTT.

This clonotype has a count of ten or more. V and J are TRBV11-3 and TRBJ2-2; 7 bases fit TRBD2. Trimming cost V 9 bases and J 6 bases; bases outside gene matches: 7. There are 13 residues in the CDR3. Germline assignment: CDR1 SGHNT and CDR2 YENEEA. CDR3 DNA sequence: TGTGCCAGTGAAGGACTAGAGCCCGGGGAGCTGTTTTTT. Residues: CASEGLEPGELFF.